The present T cell receptor beta chain was sequenced within a study of tumor and adjacent non-tumor tissue in lung cancer. Study in general: There were 12 adenocarcinoma, a couple of squamous cell carcinoma and 1 small cell lung cancer cases. Samples averaged roughly 4.2 million productive TCRbeta reads each. Study-wide results and limits: TCR diversity was significantly greater in tumor than normal lung tissue.

TCRbeta libraries were built with three rounds of nested PCR, modified from ARM-PCR. TCRdb reprocessed the multiplex PCR reads via MiXCR and lists one record per CDR3 protein. Of roughly 82,000 distinct CDR3 sequences listed, under 80% are singletons. Comment on this clonotype: Its antigen is still unknown. One junction end does not reproduce the germline sequence, and a read error may be involved.

CDR3 length: 15 amino acids. The V gene's germline CDR1 is MGHRA and CDR2 YSYEKL. This sample's RNA came from whole unsorted tissue. Distant lung tissue was collected more than 3 cm away from the tumor edge. Between August and November 2014, newly diagnosed, chemotherapy-naive lung cancer patients underwent thoracic surgery in China. Material for sequencing was distant non-tumor lung tissue. The rearrangement uses TRBV4-1 and TRBJ1-5, with 10 positions matching TRBD1. The TCR sequence derives from a woman aged 50 to 60 with non-small cell lung cancer. The CDR3 region has the DNA TGCGCCATCAGCCAAGGGGACAGGGGCAATCAGTCCCAGCATTTT. This translates into CAISQGDRGNQSQHF.